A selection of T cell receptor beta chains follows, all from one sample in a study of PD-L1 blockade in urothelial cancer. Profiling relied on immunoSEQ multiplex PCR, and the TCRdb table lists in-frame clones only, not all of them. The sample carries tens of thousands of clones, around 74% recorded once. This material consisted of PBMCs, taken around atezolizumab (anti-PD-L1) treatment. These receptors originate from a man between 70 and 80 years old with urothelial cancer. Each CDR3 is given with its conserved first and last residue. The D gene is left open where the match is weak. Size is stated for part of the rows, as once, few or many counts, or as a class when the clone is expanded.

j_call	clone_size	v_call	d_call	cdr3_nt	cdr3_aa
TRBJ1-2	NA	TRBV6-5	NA	TGTGCCAGCAGTTCGTTGGGAGTTGCAATAAGCTATGGCTACACCTTC	CASSSLGVAISYGYTF
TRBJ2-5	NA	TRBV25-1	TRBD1	TGTGCCAGCAGTGAAGGACAGGGGGGAGTAGAGACCCAGTACTTC	CASSEGQGGVETQYF
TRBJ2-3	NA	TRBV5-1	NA	TGCGCCAGCAGCTTGCAAGGCCAGGGTTCAGATACGCAGTATTTT	CASSLQGQGSDTQYF
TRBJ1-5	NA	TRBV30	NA	TGTGCCTGGAGTAACGGGGGAACTAGCAATCAGCCCCAGCATTTT	CAWSNGGTSNQPQHF
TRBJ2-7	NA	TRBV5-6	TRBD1	TGTGCCAGCAGCTTTATTTGGGACAGAAAATACGAGCAGTACTTC	CASSFIWDRKYEQYF
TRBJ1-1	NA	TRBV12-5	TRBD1	TGTGCTAGTGGTTTGGATTGGGACAGGGCCTCTGAAGCTTTCTTT	CASGLDWDRASEAFF
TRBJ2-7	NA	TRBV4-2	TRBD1	TGTGCCAGCAGCCCTCTAGGGTCCAAGGACAGGGGGGCCCGTTACTACGAGCAGTACTTC	CASSPLGSKDRGARYYEQYF
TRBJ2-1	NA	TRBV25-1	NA	TGTGCCAGCAGTGAATGGGGGGGCGGCTCCTACAATGAGCAGTTCTTC	CASSEWGGGSYNEQFF
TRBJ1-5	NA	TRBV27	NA	TGTGCCAGCAGTTTACGGGGGTTTAGCAATCAGCCCCAGCATTTT	CASSLRGFSNQPQHF
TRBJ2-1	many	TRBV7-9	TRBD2	TGTGCCAGCAGCAAGGGACTAGCGGGAGTCTATGAGCAGTTCTTC	CASSKGLAGVYEQFF
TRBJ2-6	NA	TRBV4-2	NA	TGTGCCAGCAGCCCCGGGTCTGGGGCCAACGTCCTGACTTTC	CASSPGSGANVLTF